This entry lists 4 T cell receptor beta chains sequenced from one sample in a study of blood T cell repertoires in COVID-19. TCRdb's copy holds only in-frame clones and misses some; the assay was immunoSEQ multiplex PCR. The sample lists 60,000 to 70,000 clones; 85% to 90% were seen once. Material for sequencing was peripheral blood. Every receptor here comes from an older man with acute or convalescent COVID-19.

This chain connects TRBV3-1 (or the pseudogene TRBV3-2) to TRBJ2-5; 8 bases are a match to TRBD2. Unmatched junction bases numbered 3, after V lost 5 bases and J lost 4 bases. The CDR3 is 13 amino acids. Germline V CDR1 and CDR2: LGHDT, YNNKEL (reference sequence). The CDR3 DNA sequence: TGTGCCAGCAGCGGGAGCGGGAGAGAGACCCAGTACTTC. Encoded protein: CASSGSGRETQYF.

The gene calls are TRBV5-4 and TRBJ2-2; TRBD2 matches at 10 bases. This CDR3 comprises 15 residues. Trimming at V came to 4 bases and at J to 5 bases, leaving 5 bases not matched to a gene. Germline V gene data show CDR1 as SGHNT and CDR2 as YYREEE (reference sequence). The CDR3 DNA reads as TGTGCCAGCAGCCTCGGGACTAGCGCGACCGGGGAGCTGTTTTTT. Its translation: CASSLGTSATGELFF. Filled out from reference TRBV5-4 and TRBJ2-2, the complete variable domain reads ETGVTQSPTHLIKTRGQQVTLRCSSQSGHNTVSWYQQALGQGPQFIFQYYREEENGRGNFPPRFSGLQFPNYSSELNVNALELDDSALYLCASSLGTSATGELFFGEGSRLTVL.

The genes are TRBV13 and TRBJ2-7, with 7 bases matching TRBD1. With V trimmed by 5 bases and J by 4 bases, 5 bases remained unmatched. The CDR3 runs 13 residues. The germline CDR1 and CDR2 sequences are PRHDT and FYEKMQ (reference sequence). The chain's CDR3 is CASSRGTAYEQYF. The DNA for the CDR3 is TGTGCCAGCAGCAGAGGGACAGCGTACGAGCAGTACTTC.

This clone was seen a few times. The J gene is TRBJ1-2, the V gene TRBV19; no definite D call. This CDR3 comprises 14 residues. V was cut by 0 bases and J by 2 bases, with 7 bases left in between. Germline CDR1 reads LNHDA; CDR2 reads SQIVND (reference sequence). CDR3 in DNA: TGTGCCAGTAGTATAGATCGAGGAAACTATGGCTACACCTTC. Protein: CASSIDRGNYGYTF.